What follows are 19 T cell receptor beta chains derived from one specimen sequenced in a study of blood T cells in healthy people across ages. Primers used in a second PCR of roughly 7 to 12 cycles were a sample-barcoded 5' primer and a J-beta primer mix. TCRdb re-derived calls from the 5' RACE reads in MiXCR, one entry per CDR3 protein. The data contain about 680,000 distinct CDR3 sequences, roughly 50% of them singletons. Material: blood. All receptors derive from a woman aged 55-69 years in good health.

The V gene is TRBV18, the J gene TRBJ1-6, with D maybe TRBD1 (5 bases). The V gene's germline CDR1 is KGHSH and CDR2 LQKENI. Trimming pared 0 bases from V and 5 bases from J, leaving 14 bases between. The CDR3 contains 17 residues. The CDR3 sequence: CASSPPSLTANNSPLHF. CDR3 DNA: TGTGCCAGCTCACCACCGAGCTTGACAGCGAATAATTCACCCCTCCACTTT.

The chain combines TRBV4-3 with TRBJ2-2; D perhaps matches TRBD1 (5 bases). CDR1 is LGHNA and CDR2 is YSLEER in the germline V gene. CDR3 length: 14 residues. V lost 2 bases to trimming and J lost 6 bases, with 10 bases between them. The CDR3 DNA reads as TGCGCCAGCAGCCAACCCGACAGTGCCGGGGAGCTGTTTTTT. Translating gives CASSQPDSAGELFF.

The chain combines TRBV11-2 with TRBJ2-5; tentatively, D is TRBD1 or TRBD2 (6 bases each). Germline V CDR1 and CDR2: SGHAT, FQNNGV. Trimming pared 2 bases from V and 5 bases from J, leaving 18 bases between. This CDR3 spans 16 amino acids. CDR3 sequence (DNA): TGTGCCAGCAGCTTAAGGGGGGCAGGTCAAAGGGAGACCCAGTACTTC. This sequence encodes CASSLRGAGQRETQYF.

This clonotype has a handful of counts. This rearrangement joins TRBV5-1 to TRBJ2-7, with 10 bases fitting TRBD2. The CDR3 is 16 residues long. From germline, CDR1 is SGHRS and CDR2 YFSETQ. V lost 4 bases and J lost 6; bases outside the gene matches: 13. In DNA form, the CDR3 reads TGCGCCAGCAGCCCTGTGGTCGGGAGGACTAGCGGCGAGCAGTACTTC. It yields the protein CASSPVVGRTSGEQYF.

The CDR3 sequence is CASRSMGGAYGYTF. CDR3 DNA sequence: TGTGCCAGCAGGTCTATGGGGGGCGCCTATGGCTACACCTTC. J is TRBJ1-2 and V is TRBV28; weak D call: TRBD1 (6 bases). Germline V gives CDR1 MDHEN, CDR2 SYDVKM. The CDR3 sequence is 14 residues long. V lost 6 bases and J 4 bases, leaving 15 bases between the germline ends.

The J gene is TRBJ2-7, the V gene TRBV3-1, with D uncertain. The CDR3 has 16 residues. V was shortened by 3 bases and J by 2 bases, with 17 bases between the two germline ends. Germline assignment: CDR1 LGHDT and CDR2 YNNKEL (reference sequence). The CDR3 region has the DNA TGTGCCAGCAGCCATCCTATCCCTCGCTGCGCCTACGAGCAGTACTTC. Translated: CASSHPIPRCAYEQYF.

This clonotype was seen only a few times. V is TRBV12-3 or TRBV12-4 and J is TRBJ2-7; weak D call: TRBD2 (5 bases). V was clipped by 6 bases and J by 3 bases, with 12 bases between them. The CDR3 spans 13 residues. The CDR3 sequence is CASRVDSLYEQYF. CDR3 coding DNA: TGTGCCAGCAGAGTGGACTCGCTCTACGAGCAGTACTTC.

This clonotype has only a few counts. The chain links TRBV12-3 or TRBV12-4 to TRBJ2-1, with D tentatively TRBD1 or TRBD2 (5 bases each). The CDR3 is 15 amino acids. Trimming pared 5 bases from V and 7 bases from J, leaving 18 bases between. DNA for the CDR3: TGTGCCAGCAGTCCCGGGACCCAGCTGGGAAATGAGCAGTTCTTC. It codes for CASSPGTQLGNEQFF.

This chain joins TRBV5-1 and TRBJ1-1; 7 nucleotides line up with TRBD1. CDR1 and CDR2 (germline): SGHRS, YFSETQ. This CDR3 is 15 amino acids long. The junction had 4 bases not matched to a gene; V was cut back by 1 base and J by 1 base. CDR3 in amino acids: CASSLMTGQNTEAFF. CDR3 DNA: TGCGCCAGCAGCTTGATGACAGGGCAGAACACTGAAGCTTTCTTT. The variable domain in full, completed from reference TRBV5-1 and TRBJ1-1, reads KAGVTQTPRYLIKTRGQQVTLSCSPISGHRSVSWYQQTPGQGLQFLFEYFSETQRNKGNFPGRFSGRQFSNSRSEMNVSTLELGDSALYLCASSLMTGQNTEAFFGQGTRLTVV.

This clonotype has just a few counts. This chain joins TRBV20-1 and TRBJ2-3; 7 bases align to TRBD1. J lost 1 base, V lost 4 bases, and 5 bases had no gene match. The CDR3 length is 14 residues. The germline V gene has CDR1 DFQATT and CDR2 SNEGSKA (reference sequence). CDR3 residues: CSANRQGGTDTQYF. The CDR3 DNA follows: TGCAGTGCTAACCGACAGGGAGGCACAGATACGCAGTATTTT.

This CDR3 reads CASSTYGTVEQYF. CDR3 nucleotide sequence: TGTGCCAGCAGCACTTACGGGACGGTCGAGCAGTACTTC. This chain links TRBV7-9 with TRBJ2-7; the D call may be TRBD1 or TRBD2 (5 bases each). Trimming pared 5 bases from V and 6 bases from J, leaving 14 bases between. Germline CDR1 SEHNR, CDR2 FQNEAQ (reference sequence). The CDR3 is 13 amino acids.

The chain is built from TRBV29-1 and TRBJ2-1; TRBD2 matches 10 bases. The CDR3 runs to 14 residues. Germline V gives CDR1 SQVTM, CDR2 ANQGSEA. Trimming removed 8 bases from V and 0 bases from J; junction bases left unmatched: 4. CDR3 DNA sequence: TGCAGCACGCGACTAGCGGGCTCCTACAATGAGCAGTTCTTC. As protein: CSTRLAGSYNEQFF.

This chain links TRBV5-1 with TRBJ2-1, with 9 bases lining up with TRBD1. Trimming removed 0 bases from V and 7 bases from J; junction bases left unmatched: 5. Germline CDR1 is SGHRS and CDR2 is YFSETQ. The CDR3 spans 15 residues. CDR3 region: CASSLAGQGENEQFF. The CDR3 DNA reads TGCGCCAGCAGCTTGGCGGGACAGGGTGAGAATGAGCAGTTCTTC.

V and J are TRBV6-2 or TRBV6-3 and TRBJ1-5; 9 nucleotides line up with TRBD1. The CDR3 covers 13 residues. Germline V CDR1 and CDR2: MNHEY, SVGEGT. V trimming: 5 bases; J trimming: 13 bases; junction bases outside the gene matches: 9. CDR3 in amino acids: CASSPRGTGQQHF. The DNA for the CDR3 is TGTGCCAGCAGTCCACGCGGGACAGGGCAACAGCATTTT.

The chain has TRBV10-3 and TRBJ2-3, with no clear D. Between the trimmed V and J ends, which lost 4 bases and 3 bases, there was a span of 8 bases. The CDR3 covers 13 residues. Germline V gene lookup returns CDR1 ENHRY and CDR2 SYGVKD. The CDR3 region is CAISVLRTDTQYF. DNA for the CDR3: TGTGCCATCAGTGTATTACGAACAGATACGCAGTATTTT.

The chain uses TRBV7-3 and TRBJ2-6; D unclear. CDR3 length equals 18 residues. Per germline, CDR1 SGHTA and CDR2 FQGTGA. Deletions cut 3 bases from V and 0 bases from J, with 15 bases between. The CDR3 bases are TGTGCCAGCAGCTTCTTACCACCTCGGGTCTCTGGGGCCAACGTCCTGACTTTC. This gives the protein CASSFLPPRVSGANVLTF.

Points on this clonotype: One end of the junction varies from germline; a read error may be responsible. The chain links TRBV7-7 to TRBJ2-5; tentatively, D is TRBD2 (5 bases). Germline CDR1 reads SSHAT; CDR2 reads FNYEAQ (reference sequence). The CDR3 has 15 amino acids. This CDR3 reads CASSLAPERADEQYF. In DNA form, the CDR3 reads TGTGCTAGCAGCTTAGCCCCGGAACGAGCGGATGAGCAGTACTTC.

Many counts were recorded for this clonotype. This chain joins TRBV9 and TRBJ2-2; 7 bases line up with TRBD2. Germline V lookup: CDR1 SGDLS, CDR2 YYNGEE. V trimming: 0 bases; J trimming: 6 bases; junction bases outside the gene matches: 5. This CDR3 spans 15 amino acids. The CDR3 DNA is TGTGCCAGCAGCGTAGAAGGGACTACCCCCGGGGAGCTGTTTTTT. Translated: CASSVEGTTPGELFF.

The V and J genes are TRBV6-2 or TRBV6-3 and TRBJ2-5, with TRBD2 identical over 10 bases. The CDR3 runs to 16 residues. The V gene's germline CDR1 is MNHEY and CDR2 SVGEGT. Trimming cost V 2 bases and J 11 bases; bases outside gene matches: 14. The CDR3 region is CASSYIATSGPFEQYF. CDR3 nucleotides: TGTGCCAGCAGTTACATAGCGACTAGCGGGCCTTTTGAGCAGTACTTC.